Each of the 22 T cell receptor beta chains below was sequenced from the same sample in a study of T cell changes during pregnancy in multiple sclerosis. Here immunoSEQ multiplex PCR was the method, and the copy in TCRdb shows in-frame clones only, minus some. The repertoire consists of about 85,000 clones, with about nine tenths occurring once and the leading ten covering more than 2%. Sequences were derived from peripheral blood, sampled in the first trimester of pregnancy. All receptors come from a female donor with multiple sclerosis, enrolled in a pregnancy study.

V usage is TRBV7-9 and J usage is TRBJ2-2, with 12 bases aligning to TRBD2. Per germline, CDR1 SEHNR and CDR2 FQNEAQ (reference sequence). Trimming at V came to 2 bases and at J to 3 bases, leaving 10 bases not matched to a gene. CDR3 length equals 19 residues. The CDR3 DNA is TGTGCCAGCAGCTTATTCCACGTGGCTAGCGGGGGGGACACCGGGGAGCTGTTTTTT. Protein product: CASSLFHVASGGDTGELFF.

The chain employs TRBV11-3 and TRBJ2-1; maybe TRBD2 (6 bases). V was cut by 3 bases and J by 6 bases, with 9 bases left in between. In germline, CDR1 is SGHNT, CDR2 YENEEA. The CDR3 has 13 amino acids. This CDR3 reads CASSFGSGNEQFF. The CDR3, as DNA: TGTGCCAGCAGCTTTGGTAGCGGCAATGAGCAGTTCTTC. Supplemented by reference TRBV11-3 and TRBJ2-1, the full variable domain reads EAGVVQSPRYKIIEKKQPVAFWCNPISGHNTLYWYLQNLGQGPELLIRYENEEAVDDSQLPKDRFSAERLKGVDSTLKIQPAELGDSAVYLCASSFGSGNEQFFGPGTRLTVL.

V and J are TRBV7-9 and TRBJ2-7, with D tentatively TRBD2 (7 bases). CDR1 SEHNR and CDR2 FQNEAQ come from the germline V gene (reference sequence). The CDR3 runs to 15 residues. Trimming took off 6 bases at V and 4 bases at J, with 19 bases between the two ends. The CDR3 nucleotides are TGTGCCAGCAGTAGGGGAGGGGGTCAGGGATACGAGCAGTACTTC. Amino acid sequence: CASSRGGGQGYEQYF.

This sequence joins TRBV28 and TRBJ2-7; 7 nucleotides agree with TRBD1. Losses at the gene ends were 3 bases for V and 2 bases for J; bases not matched to a gene: 4. Germline V lookup: CDR1 MDHEN, CDR2 SYDVKM. CDR3 length equals 14 residues. The CDR3 region has the DNA TGTGCCAGCAGTTTGGGGACAGCCGCCTACGAGCAGTACTTC. Protein sequence: CASSLGTAAYEQYF.

This clone was observed once. This sequence joins TRBV18 and TRBJ1-3; D unresolved. The CDR3 runs to 17 residues. Deletions cut 2 bases from V and 0 bases from J, with 14 bases between. Germline CDR1 KGHSH, CDR2 LQKENI. Here the CDR3 reads CASSPISEYNSGNTIYF. DNA for the CDR3: TGTGCCAGCTCACCAATCTCAGAATACAACTCTGGAAACACCATATATTTT. Drawing the rest from reference TRBV18 and TRBJ1-3, the complete variable domain is NAGVMQNPRHLVRRRGQEARLRCSPMKGHSHVYWYRQLPEEGLKFMVYLQKENIIDESGMPKERFSAEFPKEGPSILRIQQVVRGDSAAYFCASSPISEYNSGNTIYFGEGSWLTVV.

With respect to this clone: This same CDR3 is encoded by further DNA sequences in the sample. The genes are TRBV27 and TRBJ2-3; unclear D gene. V was clipped by 3 bases and J by 5 bases, with 3 bases between them. Germline CDR1 and CDR2: MNHEY and SMNVEV (reference sequence). The CDR3 contains 11 residues. The CDR3 bases are TGTGCCAGCAGTTTCAGAGATACGCAGTATTTT. This gives the protein CASSFRDTQYF.

The V and J genes are TRBV2 and TRBJ2-1; maybe TRBD2 (6 bases). The CDR3 has 12 amino acids. Germline CDR1 and CDR2: SNHLY and FYNNEI. V lost 8 bases, J lost 5 bases, and 10 bases lay in between. The CDR3 protein is CASSSVDNEQFF. CDR3 nucleotides: TGTGCCAGCTCTAGCGTGGACAATGAGCAGTTCTTC.

The chain has TRBV18 and TRBJ2-2; tentative D call: TRBD2 (6 bases). This CDR3 is built from 14 residues. Deletions cut 6 bases from V and 6 bases from J, with 14 bases between. Germline CDR1 reads KGHSH; CDR2 reads LQKENI. CDR3 in amino acids: CASSPGRDSGELFF. The CDR3 DNA follows: TGTGCCAGCTCCCCCGGGCGGGATTCCGGGGAGCTGTTTTTT.

In this sample, this clone turned up once. The rearrangement joins TRBV25-1 to TRBJ2-7, with TRBD2 as a possible D gene (5 bases). Germline V lookup: CDR1 MGHDK, CDR2 SYGVNS. CDR3 length: 15 residues. V was clipped by 2 bases and J by 5 bases, with 16 bases between them. CDR3 protein: CASSEASEGYHEQYF. CDR3 coding DNA: TGTGCCAGCAGTGAAGCTTCTGAGGGTTACCACGAGCAGTACTTC.

The chain employs TRBV19 and TRBJ1-4; D gene uncertain. Germline-derived CDR1 and CDR2 are LNHDA and SQIVND (reference sequence). Trimming cost V 4 bases and J 8 bases, with 11 bases left between them. This CDR3 spans 13 amino acids. CDR3 sequence reads: CASSKNRHEKLFF. DNA of the CDR3: TGTGCCAGTAGTAAGAACCGACACGAAAAACTGTTTTTT.

This sequence joins TRBV27 and TRBJ2-7, with a tentative D call TRBD2 (5 bases). The CDR3 runs to 13 residues. Trimming pared 7 bases from V and 1 base from J, leaving 11 bases between. Germline assignment: CDR1 MNHEY and CDR2 SMNVEV (reference sequence). CDR3 in DNA: TGTGCCAGCAAACTGGGGAGTTCCTACGAGCAGTACTTC. It specifies CASKLGSSYEQYF.

The rearrangement links TRBV30 to TRBJ2-1, with TRBD2 identical over 9 bases. CDR3 length: 14 residues. With 8 bases clipped from V and 7 bases from J, the junction kept 12 bases outside the gene matches. Germline V gives CDR1 GTSNPN, CDR2 SVGIG (reference sequence). The CDR3 DNA follows: TGTGCCGGGGGGGGCGGGAGGGCCAGGAATGAGCAGTTCTTC. This translates into CAGGGGRARNEQFF.

The chain employs TRBV27 and TRBJ1-4, with 7 bases aligning to TRBD1. Germline CDR1 MNHEY, CDR2 SMNVEV (reference sequence). The V and J ends lost 6 bases and 4 bases, in that order; junction bases with no gene match: 11. This CDR3 has 16 amino acids. CDR3: CASSPTGWLGNEKLFF. Here the CDR3 DNA reads TGTGCCAGCAGCCCGACAGGGTGGCTAGGTAATGAAAAACTGTTTTTT.

This chain connects TRBV19 to TRBJ2-1; 7 bases align to TRBD2. Germline V gene lookup returns CDR1 LNHDA and CDR2 SQIVND (reference sequence). CDR3 length: 14 amino acids. The J segment lost 7 bases and the V segment lost 3 bases, leaving 6 bases of the junction unmatched. CDR3 DNA sequence: TGTGCCAGTAGTATGGGGAGGGATAGGAATGAGCAGTTCTTC. It specifies CASSMGRDRNEQFF.

The genes are TRBV5-4 and TRBJ2-7, with D perhaps TRBD2 (6 bases). Trimming left V 2 bases short and J 12 bases short, with 21 bases between. The CDR3 loop spans 14 amino acids. CDR1 and CDR2 (germline): SGHNT, YYREEE (reference sequence). The CDR3 DNA reads TGTGCCAGCAGCTTAATCCGGGACCCGGCGGGACTGTACTTC. It encodes CASSLIRDPAGLYF.

The chain recombines TRBV20-1 with TRBJ1-1, with 9 bases that match TRBD1. This CDR3 comprises 11 residues. Germline values: CDR1 DFQATT, CDR2 SNEGSKA (reference sequence). Losses at the gene ends were 5 bases for V and 5 bases for J; bases not matched to a gene: 0. The CDR3 reads CSAGQGTEAFF. The CDR3 nucleotides are TGCAGTGCTGGACAGGGGACTGAAGCTTTCTTT.

This clone has just a few counts. The rearrangement links TRBV9 to TRBJ2-1; tentatively, D is TRBD1 (5 bases). The CDR3 is 15 residues long. Germline V gene sequence: CDR1 SGDLS, CDR2 YYNGEE. Trimming pared 0 bases from V and 1 base from J, leaving 8 bases between. Here the CDR3 reads CASSVAAGSYNEQFF. DNA for the CDR3: TGTGCCAGCAGCGTAGCTGCAGGGTCCTACAATGAGCAGTTCTTC.

J is TRBJ2-5 and V is TRBV29-1; 10 positions match TRBD2. V gave up 4 bases and J gave up 6 bases; unmatched junction bases: 14. Germline values: CDR1 SQVTM, CDR2 ANQGSEA. This CDR3 comprises 16 residues. The CDR3 DNA is TGCAGCGTTGTTGGATACCAGCGGGAGGGTACCCAGACCCAGTACTTC. Translating it yields CSVVGYQREGTQTQYF.

The V and J genes are TRBV15 and TRBJ1-5; perhaps TRBD1 as D (5 bases). V lost 0 bases and J lost 12, with 15 bases in between. CDR1 is LNHNV and CDR2 is YYDKDF in the germline V gene (reference sequence). This CDR3 contains 14 residues. The DNA for the CDR3 is TGTGCCACCAGCAGAGATGGCGCAGGGCCACGCCAGCATTTT. Its translation is CATSRDGAGPRQHF.

The chain employs TRBV28 and TRBJ2-7, with a weak D call TRBD2 (6 bases). Germline-derived CDR1 and CDR2 are MDHEN and SYDVKM. The V gene lost 6 bases and the J gene lost 3 bases, with 15 bases spanning the gap. The CDR3 consists of 14 residues. CDR3 in amino acids: CASRQVAVHYEQYF. The CDR3 DNA reads TGTGCCAGCAGACAGGTAGCGGTACACTACGAGCAGTACTTC.

The CDR3 sequence: CASSPPGLAGNNEQFF. In DNA form, the CDR3 reads TGTGCCAGCAGCCCCCCCGGACTAGCGGGGAACAATGAGCAGTTCTTC. This chain uses TRBV5-6 with TRBJ2-1, with 12 bases aligning to TRBD2. Losses at the gene ends were 4 bases for V and 5 bases for J; bases not matched to a gene: 7. This CDR3 contains 16 residues. Looked up from germline, CDR1 is SGHDT and CDR2 is YYEEEE.

Only one count was recorded for this clone. The rearrangement uses TRBV9 and TRBJ2-5, with TRBD1 as a possible D gene (5 bases). This CDR3 has 14 amino acids. Trimming left V 4 bases short and J 1 base short, with 11 bases between. The germline gives CDR1 SGDLS, CDR2 YYNGEE. The CDR3 sequence is CASSPGQIQETQYF. The CDR3 DNA is TGTGCCAGCAGCCCAGGACAAATCCAAGAGACCCAGTACTTC.